This TCR beta chain was profiled in a study of identical twins. General study results and limits: Donors were not followed over many years; analysis was cross-sectional. Abundant cord blood beta clonotypes carried fewer insertions; memory repertoires showed none.

The CDR3 is made up of 14 amino acids. The V end lost 8 bases, the J end lost 4 bases, and 15 bases lay between the germline ends. Per the germline V gene, CDR1 is MDHEN and CDR2 is SYDVKM. TCRdb called the 5' RACE reads again in MiXCR, with one record for every CDR3 protein. The sample lists about 920,000 distinct CDR3 sequences; about 12% were seen once. About this clonotype: Antigen: not known.

The sample was also reused in another study, on yellow fever vaccine responses in identical twins.

The sequenced sample was PBMCs. This TCR derives from a woman under 30 in good health. V gene TRBV28 combines with J gene TRBJ1-5; D is uncertain. The CDR3: CASHLEGPNQPQHF. The CDR3 nucleotides read TGTGCCAGCCACCTGGAGGGCCCAAATCAGCCCCAGCATTTT.